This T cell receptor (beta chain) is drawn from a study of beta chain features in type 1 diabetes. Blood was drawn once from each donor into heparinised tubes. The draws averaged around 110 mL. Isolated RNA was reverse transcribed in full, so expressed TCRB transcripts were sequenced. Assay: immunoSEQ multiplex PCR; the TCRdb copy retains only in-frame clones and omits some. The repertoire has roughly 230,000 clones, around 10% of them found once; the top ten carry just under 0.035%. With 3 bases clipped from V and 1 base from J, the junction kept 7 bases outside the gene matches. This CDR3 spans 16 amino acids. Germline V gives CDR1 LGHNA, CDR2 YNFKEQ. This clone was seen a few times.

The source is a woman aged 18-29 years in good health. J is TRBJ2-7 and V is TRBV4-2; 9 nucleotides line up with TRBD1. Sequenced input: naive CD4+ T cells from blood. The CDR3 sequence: CASSHRPGQGSYEQYF. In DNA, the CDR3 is TGTGCCAGCAGCCATCGCCCGGGACAGGGTTCCTACGAGCAGTACTTC.